These T cell receptor beta chains were read from a single sample in a study of shared clonotypes between healthy human individuals. Clones were read by immunoSEQ multiplex PCR, and TCRdb kept only the in-frame ones, dropping some. Of approximately 1.9 million clones in the sample, about 94% are singletons; the top ten hold about 1.6%. Specimen: naive CD8+ T cells from PBMCs. Receptors originate from a man aged 18 to 29 in good health. Some clones in this sample may be carry-over from other donors' samples. CDR3s include the opening cysteine and the closing phenylalanine or tryptophan. A D gene is named only where the DNA matches it firmly. Size is omitted from some rows. Given values are once, few, many or a class for expanded clones.

V,length,J,D,size,CDR3,DNA
TRBV5-1,15,TRBJ2-5,TRBD2,once,CASSWWTSGSETQYF,TGCGCCAGCAGCTGGTGGACTAGCGGCTCAGAGACCCAGTACTTC
TRBV27,16,TRBJ2-7,-,-,CASSPLDGQGIYEQYF,TGTGCCAGCAGTCCATTGGACGGGCAGGGAATCTACGAGCAGTACTTC
TRBV4-3,14,TRBJ1-1,-,-,CASSQGVRNTEAFF,TGCGCCAGCAGCCAGGGGGTAAGGAACACTGAAGCTTTCTTT
TRBV27,14,TRBJ2-3,-,-,CASSLLGSADTQYF,TGTGCCAGCAGTTTACTAGGTTCTGCAGATACGCAGTATTTT
TRBV14,15,TRBJ1-2,-,-,CASSQEARAYYGYTF,TGTGCCAGCAGCCAAGAGGCCAGGGCCTACTATGGCTACACCTTC
TRBV27,14,TRBJ1-5,-,-,CASSMSISNQPQHF,TGTGCCAGCAGTATGTCCATTAGCAATCAGCCCCAGCATTTT
TRBV6-1,9,TRBJ2-1,-,once,CATYTGRFF,TGTGCCACCTACACGGGTAGGTTCTTC
TRBV7-2,13,TRBJ1-2,-,-,CASTVGHNYGYTF,TGTGCCAGCACTGTCGGGCATAACTATGGCTACACCTTC
TRBV10-3,14,TRBJ2-5,TRBD2,-,CAIAGGAGLETQYF,TGTGCCATCGCGGGGGGCGCGGGACTGGAGACCCAGTACTTC
TRBV11-2,15,TRBJ2-2,TRBD1,-,CASSFENRGPDRVFF,TGTGCCAGCAGCTTCGAAAACAGGGGGCCAGACCGGGTGTTTTTT
TRBV6-5,14,TRBJ2-7,-,-,CASSYYYGHYEQYF,TGTGCCAGCAGTTATTACTACGGGCACTACGAGCAGTACTTC
TRBV13,14,TRBJ2-5,-,-,CASSSRTAQETQYF,TGTGCCAGCAGCTCTAGGACAGCGCAAGAGACCCAGTACTTC
TRBV5-5,15,TRBJ2-7,-,-,CASSLVQTRAYEQYF,TGTGCCAGCAGCTTGGTACAAACAAGAGCCTACGAGCAGTACTTC
TRBV18,15,TRBJ2-7,TRBD1,-,CASSAGTGLSYEQYF,TGTGCCAGCTCGGCCGGGACAGGACTCTCCTACGAGCAGTACTTC
TRBV30,13,TRBJ2-7,-,-,CAWSVLLSYEQYF,TGTGCCTGGAGTGTGCTGTTATCCTACGAGCAGTACTTC
TRBV29-1,12,TRBJ2-1,-,-,CSGHGGYNEQFF,TGCAGCGGCCACGGAGGGTACAATGAGCAGTTCTTC
TRBV9,16,TRBJ1-2,-,-,CASSVARDSEPRGYTF,TGTGCCAGCAGCGTAGCCCGGGACTCAGAACCAAGGGGCTACACCTTC
TRBV5-6,16,TRBJ2-7,-,-,CASSLGSGGSHNEQYF,TGTGCCAGCAGCTTGGGATCGGGTGGGAGTCACAACGAGCAGTACTTC
TRBV7-9,18,TRBJ2-2,TRBD2,-,CASSLVGSSGLNTGELFF,TGTGCCAGCAGCTTAGTGGGGTCTAGCGGCTTGAACACCGGGGAGCTGTTTTTT
TRBV5-8,14,TRBJ2-7,TRBD1,-,CASSLDRGHYEQYF,TGTGCCAGCAGCTTGGACAGGGGGCACTACGAGCAGTACTTC
TRBV29-1,14,TRBJ2-5,-,-,CSVEPIDNRETQYF,TGCAGCGTTGAACCAATAGACAACCGGGAGACCCAGTACTTC
TRBV2,15,TRBJ2-3,TRBD1,-,CASSSRTGSKDTQYF,TGTGCCAGCTCGTCCAGGACAGGGTCGAAAGATACGCAGTATTTT
TRBV13,17,TRBJ2-3,TRBD2,-,CASSFSGRAPSTDTQYF,TGTGCCAGCAGCTTTAGCGGGAGGGCCCCTAGCACAGATACGCAGTATTTT
TRBV29-1,13,TRBJ2-7,TRBD2,-,CSVGLAGGYEQYF,TGCAGCGTTGGTCTAGCGGGAGGGTACGAGCAGTACTTC
TRBV7-2,17,TRBJ2-2,-,-,CASSLALDNPNTGELFF,TGTGCCAGCAGCTTAGCCCTGGACAATCCGAACACCGGGGAGCTGTTTTTT
TRBV27,13,TRBJ2-7,TRBD2,-,CASTGTRVYEQYF,TGTGCCAGCACCGGGACTAGGGTCTACGAGCAGTACTTC
TRBV5-1,14,TRBJ1-1,-,-,CASSLATGWTEAFF,TGCGCCAGCAGCTTGGCGACAGGTTGGACTGAAGCTTTCTTT
TRBV28,14,TRBJ2-5,-,-,CASSFYRGGETQYF,TGTGCCAGCAGTTTTTACAGGGGAGGAGAGACCCAGTACTTC
TRBV6-4,15,TRBJ2-5,-,-,CASSDPSRDQETQYF,TGTGCCAGCAGTGACCCGTCGCGGGACCAAGAGACCCAGTACTTC
TRBV7-9,19,TRBJ2-2,TRBD2,-,CASSLGGLAASGITGELFF,TGTGCCAGCAGCTTAGGGGGTCTCGCGGCTAGCGGGATCACCGGGGAGCTGTTTTTT
TRBV9,15,TRBJ1-5,TRBD1,-,CASSETGGSNQPQHF,TGTGCCAGCAGCGAGACAGGGGGGAGCAATCAGCCCCAGCATTTT
TRBV29-1,10,TRBJ2-1,-,-,CSISLGEQFF,TGCAGCATATCTTTGGGTGAGCAGTTCTTC
TRBV2,19,TRBJ2-3,TRBD2,-,CASLLGLAGVMSRLDTQYF,TGTGCCAGCCTCCTAGGACTAGCGGGAGTAATGAGCCGATTAGATACGCAGTATTTT
TRBV5-6,16,TRBJ1-3,TRBD1,-,CASSLMTGPPGNTIYF,TGTGCCAGCAGCCTGATGACAGGGCCCCCTGGAAACACCATATATTTT
TRBV6-1,14,TRBJ1-1,-,-,CASSEAPGDTEAFF,TGTGCCAGCAGTGAAGCTCCGGGTGACACTGAAGCTTTCTTT
TRBV29-1,14,TRBJ1-1,-,-,CSASPGLLNTEAFF,TGCAGCGCCTCCCCGGGTCTCCTGAACACTGAAGCTTTCTTT
TRBV29-1,13,TRBJ2-1,TRBD1,-,CSAVGQGVNEQFF,TGCAGCGCCGTGGGACAGGGGGTTAATGAGCAGTTCTTC
TRBV7-3,17,TRBJ2-6,TRBD1,-,CASSVWDSGSGANVLTF,TGTGCCAGCAGCGTGTGGGACAGCGGCTCTGGGGCCAACGTCCTGACTTTC
TRBV19,11,TRBJ1-2,-,-,CATKLVDGYTF,TGTGCCACCAAACTGGTGGACGGCTACACCTTC
TRBV7-9,17,TRBJ2-7,TRBD1,-,CASSPQPLTGGSYEQYF,TGTGCCAGCAGCCCACAACCGCTGACAGGGGGTTCCTACGAGCAGTACTTC
TRBV15,16,TRBJ2-2,TRBD2,-,CATSLGLAGNTGELFF,TGTGCCACCAGCCTCGGACTAGCGGGGAACACCGGGGAGCTGTTTTTT
TRBV7-8,16,TRBJ2-4,-,-,CASSLVGGKWKNIQYF,TGTGCCAGCAGCTTAGTCGGGGGCAAGTGGAAAAACATTCAGTACTTC
TRBV10-3,14,TRBJ2-7,TRBD2,-,CAIGGLAGEEEQYF,TGTGCCATCGGGGGGCTAGCGGGAGAGGAGGAGCAGTACTTC
TRBV5-1,16,TRBJ2-3,TRBD2,-,CASSARLAGLTDTQYF,TGCGCCAGCAGCGCAAGACTAGCGGGGCTGACAGATACGCAGTATTTT
TRBV5-8,15,TRBJ1-4,TRBD1,-,CASSLVRRGDEKLFF,TGTGCCAGCAGCTTGGTACGCAGGGGGGACGAAAAACTGTTTTTT
TRBV4-1,15,TRBJ1-1,-,-,CASSQGGPGDTEAFF,TGCGCCAGCAGCCAAGGGGGGCCTGGGGACACTGAAGCTTTCTTT
TRBV7-8,15,TRBJ2-5,-,-,CASSLLSKTQETQYF,TGTGCCAGCAGCTTATTGAGTAAGACACAAGAGACCCAGTACTTC
TRBV5-1,16,TRBJ2-7,TRBD2,-,CASSLGLAGGFYEQYF,TGCGCCAGCAGCCTAGGACTAGCGGGAGGTTTCTACGAGCAGTACTTC
TRBV27,14,TRBJ1-5,-,-,CASSFQGANQPQHF,TGTGCCAGCAGTTTCCAAGGGGCTAATCAGCCCCAGCATTTT
TRBV7-9,16,TRBJ1-4,-,-,CASSGRDAGGKEKLFF,TGTGCCAGCAGCGGACGGGACGCCGGGGGAAAGGAAAAACTGTTTTTT
TRBV27,18,TRBJ2-1,TRBD2,-,CASRAGTSGREGHNEQFF,TGTGCCAGCAGGGCCGGGACTAGCGGGAGAGAGGGACACAATGAGCAGTTCTTC
TRBV5-6,12,TRBJ2-3,-,-,CASSPTGDTQYF,TGTGCCAGCAGCCCTACAGGAGATACGCAGTATTTT
TRBV7-9,16,TRBJ2-1,TRBD1,-,CASSLASGTGSYEQFF,TGTGCCAGCAGCTTAGCCAGCGGGACAGGGTCCTATGAGCAGTTCTTC
TRBV6-6,15,TRBJ1-1,TRBD1,-,CASSTGTGVYTEAFF,TGTGCCAGCAGCACCGGGACAGGGGTTTACACTGAAGCTTTCTTT
TRBV28,13,TRBJ2-1,-,once,CATDVGRPNEQFF,TGTGCCACCGATGTGGGCAGACCAAATGAGCAGTTCTTC